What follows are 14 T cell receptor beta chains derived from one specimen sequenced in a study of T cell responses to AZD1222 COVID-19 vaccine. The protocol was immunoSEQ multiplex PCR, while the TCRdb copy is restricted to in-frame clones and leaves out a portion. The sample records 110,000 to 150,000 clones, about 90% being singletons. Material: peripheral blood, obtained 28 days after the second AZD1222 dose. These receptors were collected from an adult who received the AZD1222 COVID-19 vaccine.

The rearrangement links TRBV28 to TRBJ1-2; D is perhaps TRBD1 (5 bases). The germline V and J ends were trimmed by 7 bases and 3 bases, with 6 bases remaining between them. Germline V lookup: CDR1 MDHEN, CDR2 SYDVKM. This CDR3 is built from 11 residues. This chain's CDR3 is CASTGYYGYTF. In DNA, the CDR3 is TGTGCCAGCACAGGGTACTATGGCTACACCTTC.

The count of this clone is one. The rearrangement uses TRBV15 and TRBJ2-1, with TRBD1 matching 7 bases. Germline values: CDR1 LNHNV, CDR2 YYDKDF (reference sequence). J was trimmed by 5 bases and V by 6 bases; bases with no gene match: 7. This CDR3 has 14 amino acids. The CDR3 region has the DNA TGTGCCACCAGGATAGGACAGGCGGACAATGAGCAGTTCTTC. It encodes CATRIGQADNEQFF.

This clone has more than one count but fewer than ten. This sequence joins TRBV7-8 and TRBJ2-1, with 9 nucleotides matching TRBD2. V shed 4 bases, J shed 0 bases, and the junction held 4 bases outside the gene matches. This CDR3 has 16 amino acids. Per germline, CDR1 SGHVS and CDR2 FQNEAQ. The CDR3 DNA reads TGTGCCAGCAGCTCCCTAGCGGGAAGCTCCTACAATGAGCAGTTCTTC. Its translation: CASSSLAGSSYNEQFF.

In DNA form, the CDR3 reads TGTGCCTGGAGGGAGGGACTAGCGGAAACAGATACGCAGTATTTT. This sequence encodes CAWREGLAETDTQYF. The V call is TRBV30, the J call TRBJ2-3, with 11 bases that match TRBD2. J lost 3 bases, V lost 3 bases, and 5 bases had no gene match. Germline CDR1 reads GTSNPN; CDR2 reads SVGIG (reference sequence). This CDR3 comprises 15 residues.

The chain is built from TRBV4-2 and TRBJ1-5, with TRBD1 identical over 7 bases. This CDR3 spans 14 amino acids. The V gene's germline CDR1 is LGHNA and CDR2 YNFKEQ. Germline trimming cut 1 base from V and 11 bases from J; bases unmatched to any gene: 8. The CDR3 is CASSQGDSLEAQHF. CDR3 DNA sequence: TGTGCCAGCAGCCAAGGGGACAGCCTTGAGGCCCAGCATTTT.

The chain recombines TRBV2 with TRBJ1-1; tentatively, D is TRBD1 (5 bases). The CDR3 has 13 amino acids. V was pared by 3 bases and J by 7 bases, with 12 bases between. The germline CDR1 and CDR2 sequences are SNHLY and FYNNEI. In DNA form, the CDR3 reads TGTGCCAGCAGTGAGCAAGATAGGGGTGAAGCTTTCTTT. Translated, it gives CASSEQDRGEAFF.

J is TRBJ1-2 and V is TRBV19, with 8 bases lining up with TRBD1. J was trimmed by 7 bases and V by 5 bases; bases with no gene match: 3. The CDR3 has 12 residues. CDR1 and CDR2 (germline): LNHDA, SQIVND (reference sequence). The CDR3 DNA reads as TGTGCCAGTAGTCTTCAGGGGGCTGGCTACACCTTC. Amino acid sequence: CASSLQGAGYTF.

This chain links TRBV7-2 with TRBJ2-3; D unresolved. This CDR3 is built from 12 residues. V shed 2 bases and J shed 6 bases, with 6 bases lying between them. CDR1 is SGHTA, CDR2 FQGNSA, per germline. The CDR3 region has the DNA TGTGCCAGCAGCTTAAGAGCTGATACGCAGTATTTT. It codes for CASSLRADTQYF.

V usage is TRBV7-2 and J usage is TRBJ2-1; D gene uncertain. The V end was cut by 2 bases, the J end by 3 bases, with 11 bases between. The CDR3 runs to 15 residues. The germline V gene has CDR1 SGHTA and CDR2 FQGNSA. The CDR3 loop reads CASSLLIRNYNEQFF. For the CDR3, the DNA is TGTGCCAGCAGCTTATTAATCCGGAACTACAATGAGCAGTTCTTC.

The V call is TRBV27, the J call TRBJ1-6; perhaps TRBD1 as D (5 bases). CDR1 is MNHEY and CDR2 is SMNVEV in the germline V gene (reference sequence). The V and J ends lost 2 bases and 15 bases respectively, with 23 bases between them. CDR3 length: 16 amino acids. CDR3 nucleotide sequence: TGTGCCAGCAGTTTAAAGGCCGGGACCCCCTTCTTGAGCCTCCACTTT. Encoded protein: CASSLKAGTPFLSLHF.

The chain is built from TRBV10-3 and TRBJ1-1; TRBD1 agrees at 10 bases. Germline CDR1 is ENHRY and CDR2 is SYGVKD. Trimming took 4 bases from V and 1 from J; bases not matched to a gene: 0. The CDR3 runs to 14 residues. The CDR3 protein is CAISGDRGNTEAFF. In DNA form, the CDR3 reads TGTGCCATCAGTGGGGACAGGGGGAACACTGAAGCTTTCTTT.

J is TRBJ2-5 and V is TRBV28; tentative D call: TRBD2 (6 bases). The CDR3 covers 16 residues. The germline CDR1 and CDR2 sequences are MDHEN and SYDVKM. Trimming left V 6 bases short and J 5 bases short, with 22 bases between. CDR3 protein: CASSPTGTSSWETQYF. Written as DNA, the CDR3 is TGTGCCAGCAGCCCTACCGGGACTTCCTCGTGGGAGACCCAGTACTTC.

CDR3 region: CASSDLGNTIYF. CDR3 nucleotide sequence: TGCGCCAGTAGCGACCTTGGAAACACCATATATTTT. The V gene is TRBV5-1, the J gene TRBJ1-3; D gene ambiguous. Per germline, CDR1 SGHRS and CDR2 YFSETQ. The V end lost 8 bases, the J end lost 3 bases, and 9 bases lay between the germline ends. This CDR3 comprises 12 residues.

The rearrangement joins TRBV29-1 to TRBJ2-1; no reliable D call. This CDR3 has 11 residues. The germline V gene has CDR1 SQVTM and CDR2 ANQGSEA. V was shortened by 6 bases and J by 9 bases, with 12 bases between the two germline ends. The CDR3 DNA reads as TGCAGCGTCGCCCCTGGCGTTGAGCAGTTCTTC. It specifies CSVAPGVEQFF.